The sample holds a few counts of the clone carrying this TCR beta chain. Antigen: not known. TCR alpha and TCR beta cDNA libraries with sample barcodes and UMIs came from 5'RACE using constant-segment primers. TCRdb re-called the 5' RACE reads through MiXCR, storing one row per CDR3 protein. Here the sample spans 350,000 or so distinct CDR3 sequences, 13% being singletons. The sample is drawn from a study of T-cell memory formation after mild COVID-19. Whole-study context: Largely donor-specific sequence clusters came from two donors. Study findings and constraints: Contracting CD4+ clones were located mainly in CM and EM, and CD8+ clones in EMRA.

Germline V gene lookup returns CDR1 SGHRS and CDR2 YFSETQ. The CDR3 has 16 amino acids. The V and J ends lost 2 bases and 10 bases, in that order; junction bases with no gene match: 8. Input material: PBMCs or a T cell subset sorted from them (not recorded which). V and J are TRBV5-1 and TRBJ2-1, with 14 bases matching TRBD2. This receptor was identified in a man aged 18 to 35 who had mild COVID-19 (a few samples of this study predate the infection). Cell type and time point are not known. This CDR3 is CASSFPPGLAGVEQFF. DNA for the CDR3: TGCGCCAGCAGCTTTCCCCCGGGACTAGCGGGGGTCGAGCAGTTCTTC.